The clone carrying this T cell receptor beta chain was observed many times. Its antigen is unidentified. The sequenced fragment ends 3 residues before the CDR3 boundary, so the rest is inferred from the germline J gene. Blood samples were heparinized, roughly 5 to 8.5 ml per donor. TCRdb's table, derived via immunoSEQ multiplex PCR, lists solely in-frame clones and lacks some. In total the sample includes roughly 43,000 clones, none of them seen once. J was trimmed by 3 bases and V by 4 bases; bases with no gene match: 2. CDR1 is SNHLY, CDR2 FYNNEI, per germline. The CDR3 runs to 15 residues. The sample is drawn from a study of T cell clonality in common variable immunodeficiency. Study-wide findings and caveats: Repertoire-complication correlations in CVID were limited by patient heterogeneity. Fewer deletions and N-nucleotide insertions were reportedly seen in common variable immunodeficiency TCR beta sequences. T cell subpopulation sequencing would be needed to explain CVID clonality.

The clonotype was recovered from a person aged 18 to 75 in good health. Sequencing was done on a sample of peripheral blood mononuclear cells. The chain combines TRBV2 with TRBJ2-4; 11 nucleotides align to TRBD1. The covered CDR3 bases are TGTGCCAGCAGTGGGACAGGGGGCAGCAAAAACATT. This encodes CASSGTGGSKNI. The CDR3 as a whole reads CASSGTGGSKNIQYF.